The 9 T cell receptor beta chains below were found in one sample sequenced in a study of T cell responses to AZD1222 COVID-19 vaccine. The method was immunoSEQ multiplex PCR; TCRdb's version includes in-frame clones alone and lacks a portion of them. The data contain some 120,000 clones, 84% of them singletons. The sample here was peripheral blood, taken 28 days after the second AZD1222 dose. These receptors were taken from an adult who received the AZD1222 COVID-19 vaccine.

This clone came up once. The rearrangement uses TRBV19 and TRBJ1-5; tentative D call: TRBD1 (6 bases). This CDR3 contains 15 residues. Germline assignment: CDR1 LNHDA and CDR2 SQIVND (reference sequence). Between the trimmed V and J ends, which lost 5 bases and 2 bases, there was a span of 13 bases. CDR3 coding DNA: TGTGCCAGTAGTCCGACCCACAGGGGCAATCAGCCCCAGCATTTT. Protein sequence: CASSPTHRGNQPQHF.

V is TRBV7-9 and J is TRBJ2-5; the D is unclear. CDR1 and CDR2 from the germline V gene are SEHNR and FQNEAQ (reference sequence). V was clipped by 6 bases and J by 1 base, with 9 bases between them. This CDR3 contains 13 residues. The CDR3 here is CASSRPSQETQYF. The CDR3 region has the DNA TGTGCCAGCAGTAGGCCAAGCCAAGAGACCCAGTACTTC.

This chain connects TRBV28 to TRBJ2-7; D is possibly TRBD2 (5 bases). This CDR3 spans 14 amino acids. Germline CDR1 is MDHEN and CDR2 is SYDVKM. Trimming removed 3 bases from V and 2 bases from J, with 11 bases in between. The CDR3 DNA follows: TGTGCCAGCAGTTTTTCCGGGATGACCTACGAGCAGTACTTC. Translated, it gives CASSFSGMTYEQYF.

The chain uses TRBV19 and TRBJ1-3; D is perhaps TRBD1 (6 bases). Trimming cost V 7 bases and J 2 bases, with 12 bases left between them. CDR1 LNHDA and CDR2 SQIVND come from the germline V gene (reference sequence). The CDR3 is made up of 14 amino acids. DNA of the CDR3: TGTGCCAGTACCCGAGGGGGGACTGGAAACACCATATATTTT. As protein: CASTRGGTGNTIYF.

This clone has just one count. The chain uses TRBV6-5 and TRBJ1-2; no firm D call. V shed 3 bases and J shed 4 bases, with 12 bases lying between them. CDR1 MNHEY and CDR2 SVGAGI come from the germline V gene. This CDR3 contains 14 residues. This CDR3 is CASSYDGRSYGYTF. The DNA of the CDR3 is TGTGCCAGCAGTTATGATGGCAGGTCCTATGGCTACACCTTC.

The chain joins TRBV19 to TRBJ1-1, with a weak D call TRBD1 (6 bases). Trimming left V 5 bases short and J 0 bases short, with 13 bases between. CDR3 size: 15 residues. The germline V gene has CDR1 LNHDA and CDR2 SQIVND (reference sequence). CDR3 nucleotide sequence: TGTGCCAGTAGTCAGCAGGGGCGTATGAACACTGAAGCTTTCTTT. Its translation: CASSQQGRMNTEAFF.

J is TRBJ1-4 and V is TRBV7-9; D perhaps matches TRBD1 (6 bases). This CDR3 has 18 residues. V was pared by 1 base and J by 1 base, with 16 bases between. Per germline, CDR1 SEHNR and CDR2 FQNEAQ (reference sequence). CDR3 bases: TGTGCCAGCAGCTTAGGGGCCCTTACAGGGTTAACTAATGAAAAACTGTTTTTT. It codes for CASSLGALTGLTNEKLFF.

This clone was counted only a few times. The V gene is TRBV2, the J gene TRBJ2-4; D is undetermined. Trimming shortened V by 7 bases and J by 6 bases, and 13 bases separated the two germline ends. Germline V gene sequence: CDR1 SNHLY, CDR2 FYNNEI. This CDR3 has 13 amino acids. CDR3 residues: CASTEERLNIQYF. In DNA, the CDR3 is TGTGCCAGCACCGAAGAACGACTAAACATTCAGTACTTC.

This clone was seen a single time. The rearrangement joins TRBV19 to TRBJ1-5; D unclear. This CDR3 contains 15 residues. CDR1 and CDR2 (germline): LNHDA, SQIVND (reference sequence). V gave up 6 bases and J gave up 1 base, with 13 bases separating them. CDR3 residues: CASSPDGGSNQPQHF. CDR3 bases: TGTGCCAGTAGCCCGGACGGAGGGAGCAATCAGCCCCAGCATTTT.